This T cell receptor beta chain was found in a study of T-cell reconstitution after alpha-beta-depleted transplantation in children. This clonotype was observed at least ten times. The antigen is unknown. A TCRbeta library incorporating unique molecular identifiers was prepared. TCRdb re-derived calls from the PCR reads in MiXCR, one entry per CDR3 protein. The table records 250,000 to 300,000 distinct CDR3 sequences, 10% of them present only once. Findings and limits, study-wide: Expanded graft clones numbering several hundred reportedly gave rise to alpha-beta T cells about two months after transplant.

Germline CDR1 and CDR2: MDHEN and SYDVKM. The CDR3 consists of 16 residues. The junction had 6 bases not matched to a gene; V was cut back by 5 bases and J by 1 base. The J gene is TRBJ2-7, the V gene TRBV28; 12 nucleotides match TRBD2. The sequenced sample was PBMCs, obtained before TCRalphabeta/CD19-depleted stem cell transplant. This TCR derives from a boy in the first two years of life with acute myeloid leukemia, due to receive a stem cell transplant. CDR3 sequence: CASSPGLAGPSYEQYF. The CDR3 region has the DNA TGTGCCAGCAGTCCGGGACTAGCGGGCCCTTCCTACGAGCAGTACTTC.